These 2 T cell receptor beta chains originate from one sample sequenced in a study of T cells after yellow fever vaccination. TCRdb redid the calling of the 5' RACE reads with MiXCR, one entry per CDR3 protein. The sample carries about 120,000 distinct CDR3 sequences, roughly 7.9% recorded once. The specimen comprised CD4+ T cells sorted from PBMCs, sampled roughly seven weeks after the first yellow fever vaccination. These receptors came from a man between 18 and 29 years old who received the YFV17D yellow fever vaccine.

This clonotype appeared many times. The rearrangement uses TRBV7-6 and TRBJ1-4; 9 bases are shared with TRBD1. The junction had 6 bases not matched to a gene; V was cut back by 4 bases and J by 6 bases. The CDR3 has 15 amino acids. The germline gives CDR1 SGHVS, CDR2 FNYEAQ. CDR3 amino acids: CASSSLDRGDEKLFF. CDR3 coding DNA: TGTGCCAGCAGCTCCTTGGACAGGGGCGATGAAAAACTGTTTTTT. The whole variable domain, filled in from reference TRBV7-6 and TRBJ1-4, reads GAGVSQSPRYKVTKRGQDVALRCDPISGHVSLYWYRQALGQGPEFLTYFNYEAQQDKSGLPNDRFSAERPEGSISTLTIQRTEQRDSAMYRCASSSLDRGDEKLFFGSGTQLSVL.

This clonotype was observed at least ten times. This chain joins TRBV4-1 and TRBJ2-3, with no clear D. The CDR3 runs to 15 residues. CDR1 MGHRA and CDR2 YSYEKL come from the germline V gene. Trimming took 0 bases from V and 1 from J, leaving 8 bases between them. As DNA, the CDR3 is TGCGCCAGCAGCCAAGAAGAAAGGGGCACAGATACGCAGTATTTT. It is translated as CASSQEERGTDTQYF.